This T cell receptor beta chain was identified in a study of response to subunit inactivated influenza vaccine. In the case of this clonotype: Its matching antigen is unknown.

The junction had 4 bases not matched to a gene; V was cut back by 4 bases and J by 3 bases. The CDR3 spans 15 residues. Germline V CDR1 and CDR2: LNHDA, SQIVND (reference sequence). TCRdb independently ran MiXCR on the RT-PCR reads; one entry per CDR3 protein. The repertoire consists of approximately 570,000 distinct CDR3 sequences, with 7.6% occurring once and the leading ten covering 10% to 15%. Findings of the study overall: Each seasonal influenza vaccination, the authors suggested, recruits few new T cells.

The V and J genes are TRBV19 and TRBJ1-5, with 9 bases lining up with TRBD1. This clonotype originated in a man aged 45 to 70 who received an inactivated influenza vaccine. The sequencing used PBMCs from blood, collected around 25 months after vaccination. CDR3 sequence reads: CASSTTGGPNQPQHF. The CDR3 DNA follows: TGTGCCAGTAGTACGACAGGGGGACCCAATCAGCCCCAGCATTTT.